The clone carrying this T cell receptor beta chain was seen at least ten times. Its antigen is unidentified. Time point: healthy volunteer bleed at 2 weeks. Total RNA came from unfractionated whole blood. V lost 8 bases, J lost 1 base, and 8 bases stayed unmatched. Germline V gene data show CDR1 as SQVTM and CDR2 as ANQGSEA. This CDR3 has 14 amino acids. This sample stems from a study of human T cells and chemical hapten exposure. From the RACE reads, TCRdb called clonotypes with MiXCR, one entry per CDR3 protein. The data hold 45,000 or so distinct CDR3 sequences, with almost 4.5% observed a single time. General study results and limits: No shift was seen in TCRs above 1 in 1000 frequency with DPC sensitization.

The genes are TRBV29-1 and TRBJ2-3, with TRBD2 matching 8 bases. This clonotype was obtained from a human donor in good health. Some clones in this sample may be carry-over from other donors' samples. Specimen: whole blood. This chain's CDR3 is CSPRREGGTDTQYF. The CDR3 DNA follows: TGCAGCCCCCGCCGGGAGGGGGGCACAGATACGCAGTATTTT.